This is a list of T cell receptor beta chains from one sample in a study of low-dose radiotherapy and immunotherapy resistance in tumors. MiXCR, applied by TCRdb to the reads, yields one record per CDR3 protein. The sample includes around 76,000 distinct CDR3 sequences, around 32% of them seen just once. The sequencing used PBMCs, collected before treatment. The receptors here all came from a female donor with ovarian cancer. Both conserved end residues are part of each CDR3. The D gene is left open where the match is weak. Not every row has a clone size; where given, it reads once, few, many or a size class.

j_call v_call clone_size d_call cdr3_nt cdr3_aa
TRBJ2-7 TRBV2 many TRBD2 TGTGCCAGCAGTGTACTAGCGGGACCCTACGAGCAGTACTTC CASSVLAGPYEQYF
TRBJ1-5 TRBV2 - - TGTGCCAGCAGTGAAAGACAGGACAATCAGCCCCAGCATTTT CASSERQDNQPQHF
TRBJ1-2 TRBV29-1 many TRBD1 TGCAGCGTTGAGGACAGGGGGCATTTTGGCTACACCTTC CSVEDRGHFGYTF
TRBJ2-2 TRBV11-3 many - TGTGCCAGCAATCTTATCGGAGCCGACACCGGGGAGCTGTTTTTT CASNLIGADTGELFF
TRBJ1-2 TRBV20-1 many - TGCAGTGCTAGAGGGCTGTCACAGAGTACTCACTATGGCTACACCTTC CSARGLSQSTHYGYTF
TRBJ1-4 TRBV7-9 - - TGTGCCAGCAGCTACACCGGGGGAACTAATGAAAAACTGTTTTTT CASSYTGGTNEKLFF
TRBJ2-1 TRBV20-1 many TRBD2 TGCAGTGCGCCGAGGACTAGCGGGAGGGCAAATGAGCAGTTCTTC CSAPRTSGRANEQFF
TRBJ2-7 TRBV9 - TRBD2 TGTGCCAGCAGCGCGACTAGCGGGAGAGAGTCGGACGAGCAGTACTTC CASSATSGRESDEQYF
TRBJ2-7 TRBV12-3/TRBV12-4 once - TGTGCCAGCAGTTTAGCTCCGATATACGAGCAGTACTTC CASSLAPIYEQYF
TRBJ1-1 TRBV6-2/TRBV6-3 many TRBD1 TGTGCCAGCAGTTACGCAACAGGGGGCCCGAACACTGAAGCTTTCTTT CASSYATGGPNTEAFF
TRBJ2-3 TRBV7-2 many - TGTGCCAGCAGCCCCACTAGACGGTTTAGCACAGATACGCAGTATTTT CASSPTRRFSTDTQYF
TRBJ1-4 TRBV19 once - TGTGCCAGTAGTCCAAAAACAGGGACTAATGAAAAACTGTTTTTT CASSPKTGTNEKLFF
TRBJ1-5 TRBV18 - - TGTGCCAGCTCACCACCTGGGTCCGATGACCAGCCCCAGCATTTT CASSPPGSDDQPQHF
TRBJ2-1 TRBV7-2 - - TGTGCCAGCAGCTCCCCCCTGGGAGCCGATGAGCAGTTCTTC CASSSPLGADEQFF
TRBJ1-1 TRBV6-6 - - TGTGCCAGCAGTCCCCAAGAGGGGGCTGAAGCTTTCTTT CASSPQEGAEAFF
TRBJ2-1 TRBV29-1 - - TGCAGCGTTCTCTCCCGAAGCTCCTACAATGAGCAGTTCTTC CSVLSRSSYNEQFF
TRBJ2-1 TRBV20-1 many - TGCAGTGCGGCGGCTCATAGCAATGAGCAGTTCTTC CSAAAHSNEQFF
TRBJ2-3 TRBV5-1 - TRBD2 TGCGCCAGCAGCACCGGACTAGCGGCTCTCACAGATACGCAGTATTTT CASSTGLAALTDTQYF
TRBJ1-1 TRBV19 many - TGTGCCAGTAGGAGCACAGGGCCATGGGATCAACACCTGAAATTGAACACTGAAGCTTTCTTT CASRSTGPWDQHLKLNTEAFF
TRBJ1-1 TRBV5-5 many - TGTGCCAGCAGCTTGGAGGGTCAGGGTTGGACTGAAGCTTTCTTT CASSLEGQGWTEAFF
TRBJ1-1 TRBV12-3/TRBV12-4 many - TGTGCCAGCAGTTTAGGAGGGATAGGGACACCGGCTTTCTTT CASSLGGIGTPAFF
TRBJ2-6 TRBV30 many - TGTGCCTGGACCGGGGACGGGGGTGGGGCCAACGTCCTGACTTTC CAWTGDGGGANVLTF
TRBJ1-2 TRBV6-2/TRBV6-3 many - TGTGCCAGCAGTTCTGGACCGCCCTATGGCTACACCTTC CASSSGPPYGYTF
TRBJ1-1 TRBV9 few - TGTGCCAGCAGCTCGGGACAGAACACTGAAGCTTTCTTT CASSSGQNTEAFF
TRBJ2-2 TRBV2 - - TGTGCCAGCAGCCCCGGAGGGACCGGGGAGCTGTTTTTT CASSPGGTGELFF
TRBJ2-1 TRBV14 many TRBD1 TGTGCCAGCAGCCAAGATTCAGGGGGATACAATGAGCAGTTCTTC CASSQDSGGYNEQFF
TRBJ1-5 TRBV15 - - TGTGCCACCGACGAGGTAGGTCAGCCCCAGCATTTT CATDEVGQPQHF
TRBJ2-1 TRBV24-1 many - TGTGCCACCAGTGATTTGACCTTCGGGGGTTACAATGAGCAGTTCTTC CATSDLTFGGYNEQFF
TRBJ2-6 TRBV6-2/TRBV6-3 - - TGTGCCAGCAGAGTTTCGGGGGCTGGGACCAACGTCCTGACTTTC CASRVSGAGTNVLTF
TRBJ2-1 TRBV18 many - TGTGCCAGCTCCCAGCAGAGGGGGACTACACTTTCCTACAATGAGCAGTTCTTC CASSQQRGTTLSYNEQFF
TRBJ2-3 TRBV6-1 - - TGTGCCAGCAGTTTTACCTCCAACGCCGGGGATATCGGCACAGATACGCAGTATTTT CASSFTSNAGDIGTDTQYF
TRBJ2-3 TRBV28 - - TGTGCCAGCAGTTCCGGGGAGACAGATACGCAGTATTTT CASSSGETDTQYF
TRBJ1-2 TRBV4-1 many - TGCGCCAGCAGCCCCCGTCTCGGGGCGCCTCCCGGTGGCTACACCTTC CASSPRLGAPPGGYTF
TRBJ2-5 TRBV7-2 many - TGTGCCAGCAGCTTAGGAGGCAGTTTTTCCTTCGGGACCCAGTACTTC CASSLGGSFSFGTQYF
TRBJ2-7 TRBV5-4 - TRBD2 TGTGCCAGCAGCCTATCAGCGGGGCGCAACTCCTACGAGCAGTACTTC CASSLSAGRNSYEQYF
TRBJ2-3 TRBV7-2 many - TGTGCCAGCAGCTTACTGGGGACAGATACGCAGTATTTT CASSLLGTDTQYF
TRBJ1-1 TRBV5-1 many - TGCGCCAGCGGCCGAGGGGGTACGAACACTGAAGCTTTCTTT CASGRGGTNTEAFF
TRBJ1-1 TRBV7-9 many - TGTGCCAGCAGCTTACAGGGGAACACTGAAGCTTTCTTT CASSLQGNTEAFF
TRBJ1-1 TRBV24-1 many TRBD1 TGTGCCACCAGTGATTTGTTGACAGGGATGAACACTGAAGCTTTCTTT CATSDLLTGMNTEAFF
TRBJ2-7 TRBV28 many TRBD1 TGTGCCAGCAGTGCGGTTTGGGACAGGGGTACGTACGAGCAGTACTTC CASSAVWDRGTYEQYF
TRBJ1-4 TRBV28 - - TGTGCCAGCAGGCTACGGGCAACAGGTGCAACTAATGAAAAACTGTTTTTT CASRLRATGATNEKLFF
TRBJ2-7 TRBV4-3 - TRBD1 TGCGCCAGCAGCCTCTACCGGGACAGGGGAACCGAGCAGTACTTC CASSLYRDRGTEQYF